The 18 T cell receptor beta chains in this list originate from one sample, sequenced in a study of blood T cell repertoires in COVID-19. Profiled with immunoSEQ multiplex PCR; TCRdb holds only in-frame clones, not every one. This repertoire shows approximately 230,000 clones, 80% to 90% found once; its top ten account for over 2%. The sample consisted of peripheral blood. These TCRs come from a man aged 25 to 45 who had recovered from COVID-19.

V is TRBV11-3 and J is TRBJ2-7; no firm D call. Germline CDR1 is SGHNT and CDR2 is YENEEA. The V end was cut by 5 bases, the J end by 0 bases, with 5 bases between. The CDR3 loop spans 12 amino acids. The CDR3 loop is CASSIYSYEQYF. DNA of the CDR3: TGTGCCAGCAGCATATACTCCTACGAGCAGTACTTC.

The count of this clone is one. The chain couples TRBV15 to TRBJ2-5, with 7 bases matching TRBD2. V lost 6 bases, J lost 7 bases, and 8 bases stayed unmatched. From germline, CDR1 is LNHNV and CDR2 YYDKDF (reference sequence). This CDR3 spans 13 amino acids. In DNA form, the CDR3 reads TGTGCCACCAGACCGGGGGGTAGCGGGACCCAGTACTTC. Amino acid sequence: CATRPGGSGTQYF.

The table lists this clone with a few counts. This chain joins TRBV19 and TRBJ1-5, with a tentative D call TRBD1 (5 bases). The CDR3 has 15 residues. CDR1 is LNHDA and CDR2 is SQIVND in the germline V gene (reference sequence). The V and J ends lost 4 bases and 0 bases respectively, with 10 bases between them. CDR3 in DNA: TGTGCCAGTAGTAAGCGGGGGTATAGCAATCAGCCCCAGCATTTT. It codes for CASSKRGYSNQPQHF.

The chain employs TRBV14 and TRBJ2-3; 10 positions agree with TRBD2. Germline CDR1 SGHDN, CDR2 FVKESK. The CDR3 spans 17 residues. J gave up 0 bases and V 3 bases, and 6 bases lay outside the gene matches. The CDR3 loop is CASSQWTSGYSTDTQYF. Written as DNA, the CDR3 is TGTGCCAGCAGCCAGTGGACTAGCGGCTACAGCACAGATACGCAGTATTTT.

The chain recombines TRBV7-2 with TRBJ2-3; 12 bases are shared with TRBD2. From germline, CDR1 is SGHTA and CDR2 FQGNSA. This CDR3 contains 18 residues. Trimming cost V 2 bases and J 2 bases; bases outside gene matches: 8. As DNA, the CDR3 is TGTGCCAGCAGCTTACCCGGACTAGCGGGGCGTTCCACAGATACGCAGTATTTT. It codes for CASSLPGLAGRSTDTQYF.

V is TRBV5-1 and J is TRBJ2-3, with D tentatively TRBD1 (6 bases). The CDR3 covers 14 residues. Trimming pared 2 bases from V and 5 bases from J, leaving 12 bases between. Germline loops: CDR1 SGHRS, CDR2 YFSETQ. CDR3 residues: CASSFTGPGDTQYF. Here the CDR3 DNA reads TGCGCCAGCAGCTTTACAGGGCCGGGAGATACGCAGTATTTT.

This chain connects TRBV10-1 to TRBJ2-3; D gene uncertain. Germline assignment: CDR1 WNHNN and CDR2 SYGVQD (reference sequence). Trimming removed 7 bases at V and 0 bases at J, with 2 bases between. CDR3 size: 11 residues. The CDR3: CASTSTDTQYF. The CDR3 DNA is TGCGCCAGCACTAGCACAGATACGCAGTATTTT.

The gene calls are TRBV19 and TRBJ2-2, with 11 nucleotides matching TRBD2. Germline CDR1 reads LNHDA; CDR2 reads SQIVND (reference sequence). The CDR3 loop spans 16 amino acids. V dropped 10 bases and J dropped 2; count of bases not matched to a gene: 9. CDR3 DNA: TGTGCCACCCCTTCGACTAGCGGGGCCAACACCGGGGAGCTGTTTTTT. It translates to CATPSTSGANTGELFF.

CDR3 region: CASSFSGDGVNYGYTF. The CDR3 nucleotides read TGTGCCAGCAGCTTTTCAGGGGACGGGGTTAACTATGGCTACACCTTC. The chain recombines TRBV7-2 with TRBJ1-2, with D maybe TRBD1 (6 bases). Germline V lookup: CDR1 SGHTA, CDR2 FQGNSA. CDR3 length equals 16 residues. Trimming shortened V by 3 bases and J by 1 base, and 15 bases separated the two germline ends.

In its sample, this clone was seen once. The chain uses TRBV14 and TRBJ2-7; D is uncertain. This CDR3 has 12 residues. Germline V gives CDR1 SGHDN, CDR2 FVKESK. V lost 1 base and J lost 6, with 7 bases in between. CDR3 nucleotide sequence: TGTGCCAGCAGCCAAGTCAGAGGCGAGCAGTACTTC. This codes for CASSQVRGEQYF.

In its sample, this clone was seen once. CDR3: CASSATRGPGANVLTF. CDR3 DNA sequence: TGCGCCAGCAGTGCGACCAGGGGACCTGGGGCCAACGTCCTGACTTTC. The genes are TRBV10-1 and TRBJ2-6; the D gene is possibly TRBD1 (6 bases). The CDR3 contains 16 residues. V gave up 4 bases and J gave up 2 bases, with 12 bases separating them. CDR1 is WNHNN and CDR2 is SYGVQD in the germline V gene (reference sequence).

V usage is TRBV25-1 and J usage is TRBJ2-7, with unresolved D. V was trimmed by 11 bases and J by 3 bases, leaving 17 bases between them. The CDR3 totals 13 residues. The germline CDR1 and CDR2 sequences are MGHDK and SYGVNS. CDR3 protein: CACPETRHYEQYF. The CDR3 region has the DNA TGTGCCTGCCCAGAGACAAGACACTACGAGCAGTACTTC.

The DNA of the CDR3 is TGTGCCAGCAGGTTGGTAGCTATCTCCTACGAGCAGTACTTC. This codes for CASRLVAISYEQYF. The rearrangement uses TRBV11-2 and TRBJ2-7, with unresolved D. Germline values: CDR1 SGHAT, CDR2 FQNNGV. This CDR3 region has 14 residues. With 6 bases removed from V and 0 bases from J, the gap between germline ends came to 12 bases.

This clone was counted only a few times. The CDR3 DNA follows: TGTGCCAGCAGCGGACTAGCGACGAACACCGGGGAGCTGTTTTTT. The encoded protein is CASSGLATNTGELFF. V usage is TRBV9 and J usage is TRBJ2-2; 8 bases agree with TRBD2. CDR1 is SGDLS and CDR2 is YYNGEE in the germline V gene. The ends lost 3 bases at V and 0 bases at J; junction bases unmatched: 1. This CDR3 spans 15 amino acids. The variable domain in full, completed from reference TRBV9 and TRBJ2-2, reads DSGVTQTPKHLITATGQRVTLRCSPRSGDLSVYWYQQSLDQGLQFLIQYYNGEERAKGNILERFSAQQFPDLHSELNLSSLELGDSALYFCASSGLATNTGELFFGEGSRLTVL.

As DNA, the CDR3 is TGTGCCAGCAGCTTACTAGGACCCGGGGGCACTGAAGCTTTCTTT. This encodes CASSLLGPGGTEAFF. The J gene is TRBJ1-1, the V gene TRBV7-9; D possibly corresponds to TRBD1 (5 bases). The V end lost 2 bases, the J end lost 4 bases, and 14 bases lay between the germline ends. The CDR3 contains 15 residues. CDR1 and CDR2 (germline): SEHNR, FQNEAQ (reference sequence).

J is TRBJ2-7 and V is TRBV6-2 or TRBV6-3; TRBD2 matches 7 bases. The V and J ends lost 2 bases and 3 bases, in that order; junction bases with no gene match: 10. The CDR3 loop spans 16 amino acids. The germline V gene has CDR1 MNHEY and CDR2 SVGEGT. CDR3 region: CASSYLRVAGLYEQYF. The DNA of the CDR3 is TGTGCCAGCAGTTACCTCCGGGTAGCGGGTCTCTACGAGCAGTACTTC.

A single count supports this clone. The chain is built from TRBV13 and TRBJ2-1; the D is unclear. CDR3 length: 12 residues. The germline V gene encodes CDR1 PRHDT and CDR2 FYEKMQ (reference sequence). The ends were cut back, 5 bases at V and 6 bases at J, with 8 bases in the middle. CDR3 DNA: TGTGCCAGCAGCCTCTCTTTCAATGAGCAGTTCTTC. Translated, it gives CASSLSFNEQFF.

The chain links TRBV7-2 to TRBJ1-2; D call uncertain. The CDR3 has 13 residues. The ends were cut back, 4 bases at V and 11 bases at J, with 17 bases in the middle. Germline V gene sequence: CDR1 SGHTA, CDR2 FQGNSA. CDR3 nucleotide sequence: TGTGCCAGCAGCTATGAAGCCGGGATGAGGTACACCTTC. Translation: CASSYEAGMRYTF.